This T cell receptor beta chain appears in the sequencing data of a study of cytomegalovirus exposure and HLA in healthy donors listed by TCRdb under 2017. Looking at the study overall: An earlier analysis of approximately 590 of the donors reported about 290 Gb of sequence data and some 100 million unique TCR beta sequences from about 179 million T cells. An early release covering just under 650 HLA-typed donors comprised approximately 290 gigabases of sequencing data and some 79 million unique TCR sequences. The genetic ancestry cluster associated with self-reported Caucasian donors included 70% to 85% of the 300 to 400 genotyped donors. The study aimed to test whether cataloging public T cell receptors could reveal signatures of past pathogen exposure. Using immunosequencing, the study profiled T cell repertoires from some 670 subjects and related those repertoires to cytomegalovirus serostatus. In addition to the first cohort of around 670 subjects, a separate validation cohort of approximately 120 different subjects was used. High-throughput TCR immunosequencing, statistical association of individual TCRs with disease status, and machine learning were combined to predict cytomegalovirus infection status. A later analysis re-examined previously published TCR beta repertoires from about 670 donors and added high-resolution HLA genotyping to investigate patterns of TCR occurrence. In the later analysis, no new phenotypic data were used to find candidate immune exposures; instead, reliance was placed on TCR beta sequences and their occurrence across donors. In an earlier analysis of a few hundred of the donors, high-throughput TCR beta sequencing was used to judge whether each TCR beta V gene segment behaved as functional or pseudogenic. Donor age, sex, ethnicity and CMV serostatus were compiled alongside the repertoire data. A later genetic analysis took genome-wide SNP genotypes for about 65% of the roughly 670 donors and used that subset as a discovery cohort. Every repertoire in the discovery cohort had been generated on one and the same sequencing platform. Class I and class II HLA loci were covered by the typing at four-digit resolution. Typing coverage differed by locus: A, B, C, DRB1 and DQB1 were typed in roughly 629-640 donors, DQA1 in roughly 500, DPA1 in 600 to 610, and DPB1 in 472. Because of strong linkage in the cohort, 4 to 6 DR-DQ haplotypes were treated as single units for association and clustering. Among roughly 400 genotyped donors of the cohort, an average of approximately 220,000 unique TCR beta nucleotide sequences was sequenced per donor, of which approximately 19% were non-productive.

Points the paper makes about the study in general: Because HLA typing was missing for some donors at each locus, association tests included only the typed subset. The presence/absence analyses assumed that sequencing depth was roughly uniform across donors, and that assumption may not be true. In an earlier analysis of around 500 of the donors, most TCR beta V segments appeared in productive rearrangements about 87% or about 30% of the time, broadly matching IMGT annotations. A later analysis found that HLA-associated TCR beta chains were more clonally expanded and had lower generation probabilities than equally common non-associated chains. A further reported finding was that TCR beta sequences accurately predicted the HLA-A and HLA-B alleles for most subjects in the first cohort. According to a later analysis, parvovirus B19, influenza, CMV and Epstein-Barr virus appeared linked to several top co-occurrence clusters. The only immune exposure information available for the cohort was CMV serostatus. Most CMV-associated TCR beta chains appeared to be HLA-restricted in a later analysis, and the HLA associations seemed to be driven largely by CMV exposure. When HLA alleles, especially DR and DQ, strongly co-occurred, attributing TCR associations to individual alleles was difficult. A few of the identified cytomegalovirus-associated TCR beta chains were confirmed in vitro to be specific for cytomegalovirus antigens. In both the original and validation cohorts, the classifier was reported to diagnose cytomegalovirus status with high specificity and sensitivity. A later genetic analysis associated a missense DCLRE1C variant with V-gene and J-gene trimming of TCR beta chains, and an independent cohort replicated the association. Compared with the 666-donor mean, donors in an Asian-associated ancestry cluster had fewer N-insertions in productive TCRs, according to a later genetic analysis. In a later analysis, TCR association rates were found to vary across HLA loci, with the most associated TCRs seen for DRB1 alleles and the fewest for HLA-C alleles. Linkage disequilibrium might explain the correlated functional status among segregating V segments, but an unknown experimental factor could not be excluded. In the study, 150 to 200 TCR beta chains were listed as associated with cytomegalovirus. Only TCR beta chains were sequenced in this cohort, and the absence of alpha or paired-chain data limited detectable features. Because counts were too low, approximately 18 rarely observed V segments, including chromosome 9 orphons, were excluded from the earlier analysis of under 650 of the donors. Across donors, most TCR sequences were observed very rarely, whereas some public TCRs were present in many individuals. A cluster of highly shared sequence variants was judged likely to be a technical artifact of the sequencing pipeline. The authors suggested that the approach could potentially be generalized to other disease states and immunological phenotypes. In a later analysis, over 15,000 TCR beta sequences were associated with specific HLA alleles at a false discovery rate of 0.05. Some IMGT-functional V segments, including TRBV6-2 and TRBV6-3, could not be told apart with the 87-base-pair reads, so those segments were excluded.

For this clone: Its antigen specificity is not known. Base quality data are lacking; no much larger clone is found one base away.

In total, about 650 healthy bone marrow donors made up the cohort. All cohort members were sampled while nominally healthy, although unrecorded immune exposures were likely present. The donor tested CMV seronegative and was one of the 352 seronegative cohort members. Each donor provided a peripheral blood sample, and peripheral blood mononuclear cells were used for TCR beta sequencing. Genomic DNA extraction from the blood cell samples was performed with the Qiagen DNeasy Blood Extraction Kit. The library was obtained by the immunoSEQ multiplex PCR assay. A mixture of 60 forward primers for TCR Vbeta segments and 13 reverse primers for TCR Jbeta segments was used in the multiplex PCR. A multiplex PCR assay on genomic DNA amplified the CDR3 region of rearranged TCR beta genes. Amplified TCR beta libraries were sequenced as 87-base-pair reads on the Illumina HiSeq System. The authors' analysis ran thus. A later analysis counted approximately 84 million unique TCR beta chains across the 550 to 800 repertoires, and some 11 million of these chains were shared by at least two donors. Raw reads were error-corrected and collapsed into unique sequences with a nearest-neighbor algorithm that merged closely related sequences to remove PCR and sequencing errors. CDR3 sequences were aligned to IMGT reference sequences to assign V, D and J gene segments. Each retained sequence needed at least a six-nucleotide match to both a V gene segment and a J gene segment. Rearrangements were called productive when the CDR3 lacked stop codons and stayed in frame with V and J; all others were non-productive. Following IMGT convention, CDR3 was defined as the stretch from the second conserved V-encoded cysteine up to the conserved J-encoded phenylalanine. The earlier analysis of 587 of the donors excluded any sequence lacking an unambiguous match to a single V gene segment. In an earlier analysis of some 590 of the donors, a V segment was called functional when productive rearrangements were above 56.7%, and segregating when the standard deviation between donors exceeded 5%. A statistical classification framework was built for diagnosing cytomegalovirus status from the catalog of TCR beta chain sequences. A later analysis assigned V and J genes by comparing TCR nucleotide sequences with IMGT/GENE-DB human TR gene sequences. Using the TCRdist pipeline, a later analysis assigned CDR3 sequences along with most-parsimonious VDJ recombination scenarios. In a later analysis, each TCR beta chain was defined by its CDR3 amino acid sequence together with its V-gene family, and reads without a unique V-gene family were excluded. To address suspected cross-contamination and a sequencing artifact, a later analysis removed over 500 highly shared, low-generation-probability nucleotide sequences. A later analysis calculated a clonal expansion index for each public chain from normalized within-repertoire ranks of inferred template counts. In a later analysis, generation probabilities were computed using a VDJ recombination model fitted to out-of-frame rearrangements, and the results were checked against IGoR. Hypergeometric tests were used in a later analysis to score TCR-TCR, TCR-HLA and TCR-CMV co-occurrence, with a repertoire-size bias correction applied to the TCR pairs. False discovery rates were estimated in a later analysis by permuting HLA or CMV assignments 20 times. A later analysis grouped co-occurring TCRs with DBSCAN, adding TCRdist sequence similarity when clustering within HLA-allele-positive subsets. Co-occurrence clustering excluded repertoires with fewer than 30,000 or more than 120,000 public chains, plus five with anomalous nucleotide sharing. What TCRdb holds here is the immuneACCESS table cut down to in-frame rearrangements. Part of the clones is not present; checked against another copy, under half of the missing clones reflect an unresolved V gene, and the others are unexplained. V and J calls and clone size follow that table, whereas D and trimming were derived from the DNA. This sample comprises 140,000 or so clones, about 80% of them detected only once. The leading ten clones occupy 1.5% to 2% of the sample.

From V the trimming removes 5 bases and from J it removes 3 bases, while the gene matches leave 8 bases of the junction unaccounted for. Sequences MNHEY (CDR1) and SMNVEV (CDR2) are obtained from the germline V gene (reference sequence). The CDR3 runs 16 residues from the cysteine to the phenylalanine. The entry retains the CDR3 DNA only, 48 bases that are in frame from base 1. Sequencing used PBMCs. This clonotype was obtained from a woman younger than 45 in good health and CMV-seronegative. Recombination connected TRBV27 to TRBJ2-7, and 12 bases in between align with TRBD1. For the CDR3, the sequence is CASSPRDRGRVYEQYF. The DNA reads TGTGCCAGCAGTCCGAGGGACAGGGGGCGTGTCTACGAGCAGTACTTC.